The 6 T cell receptor beta chains listed next were all sequenced from one sample in a study of CD8 T cells in Susac syndrome. Random hexamers were used to reverse transcribe the RNA input (roughly 0.5 to 1 ug). Each CDR3 protein is one row after TCRdb ran MiXCR on the immunoSEQ multiplex PCR reads. The table shows 100,000 to 150,000 distinct CDR3 sequences, with 85% to 95% occurring only once. The sequenced sample was CD4+ T cells from PBMCs. The source is a human donor in good health.

The gene calls are TRBV7-3 and TRBJ2-1, with D unclear. This CDR3 has 14 amino acids. V shed 4 bases and J shed 1 base, with 8 bases lying between them. Germline CDR1 reads SGHTA; CDR2 reads FQGTGA. The CDR3 sequence is CASSSDPSYNEQFF. CDR3 DNA: TGTGCCAGCAGCTCGGACCCGTCCTACAATGAGCAGTTCTTC.

The chain is built from TRBV9 and TRBJ2-1; D could derive from TRBD1 or TRBD2 (5 bases each). Germline CDR1 is SGDLS and CDR2 is YYNGEE. V gave up 3 bases and J gave up 3 bases, with 10 bases separating them. This CDR3 comprises 14 residues. CDR3 residues: CASSAGPLYNEQFF. The CDR3 nucleotides read TGTGCCAGCAGCGCGGGACCGCTCTACAATGAGCAGTTCTTC.

The chain couples TRBV2 to TRBJ1-2; 7 nucleotides line up with TRBD1. Losses at the gene ends were 3 bases for V and 1 base for J; bases not matched to a gene: 5. Germline V gene sequence: CDR1 SNHLY, CDR2 FYNNEI. This CDR3 has 15 residues. In DNA, the CDR3 is TGTGCCAGCAGTGATCCGGGACAGATTAACTATGGCTACACCTTC. It is translated as CASSDPGQINYGYTF.

The rearrangement joins TRBV5-1 to TRBJ2-7, with TRBD2 as a possible D gene (5 bases). V was shortened by 0 bases and J by 3 bases, with 10 bases between the two germline ends. This CDR3 is built from 14 residues. In germline, CDR1 is SGHRS, CDR2 YFSETQ. CDR3 bases: TGCGCCAGCAGCTTGGAAGCGGCATACTACGAGCAGTACTTC. This sequence encodes CASSLEAAYYEQYF.

The rearrangement uses TRBV20-1 and TRBJ1-6; 7 bases are a match to TRBD1. The CDR3 length is 15 residues. Per germline, CDR1 DFQATT and CDR2 SNEGSKA (reference sequence). Trimming took 1 base from V and 8 from J; bases not matched to a gene: 8. The CDR3, as DNA: TGCAGTGCTAGAGGCCGAACAGGGGTCTATTCACCCCTCCACTTT. Its translation: CSARGRTGVYSPLHF.

CDR3: CASSSRGNEQFF. Here the CDR3 DNA reads TGTGCCAGCAGTTCCAGGGGCAATGAGCAGTTCTTC. The J gene is TRBJ2-1, the V gene TRBV28; perhaps TRBD1 as D (6 bases). Germline V gene data show CDR1 as MDHEN and CDR2 as SYDVKM. V was pared by 4 bases and J by 6 bases, with 7 bases between. There are 12 residues in the CDR3.